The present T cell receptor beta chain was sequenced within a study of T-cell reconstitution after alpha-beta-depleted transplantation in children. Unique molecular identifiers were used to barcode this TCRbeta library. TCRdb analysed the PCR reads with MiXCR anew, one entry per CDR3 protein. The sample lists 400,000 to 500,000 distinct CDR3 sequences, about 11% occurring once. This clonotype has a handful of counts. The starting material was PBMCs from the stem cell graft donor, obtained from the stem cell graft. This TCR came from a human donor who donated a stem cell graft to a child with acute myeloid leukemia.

The CDR3 region is CASSQDPGRAGELFF. In nucleotides, the CDR3 is TGTGCCAGCAGCCAAGACCCGGGGCGGGCCGGGGAGCTGTTTTTT. The V gene is TRBV14, the J gene TRBJ2-2; D might be TRBD1 or TRBD2, each matching 5 bases. CDR1 is SGHDN and CDR2 is FVKESK in the germline V gene. Between the trimmed V and J ends, which lost 0 bases and 6 bases, there was a span of 11 bases. This CDR3 is 15 amino acids long. The whole variable domain, remainder taken from reference TRBV14 and TRBJ2-2, is EAGVTQFPSHSVIEKGQTVTLRCDPISGHDNLYWYRRVMGKEIKFLLHFVKESKQDESGMPNNRFLAERTGGTYSTLKVQPAELEDSGVYFCASSQDPGRAGELFFGEGSRLTVL.